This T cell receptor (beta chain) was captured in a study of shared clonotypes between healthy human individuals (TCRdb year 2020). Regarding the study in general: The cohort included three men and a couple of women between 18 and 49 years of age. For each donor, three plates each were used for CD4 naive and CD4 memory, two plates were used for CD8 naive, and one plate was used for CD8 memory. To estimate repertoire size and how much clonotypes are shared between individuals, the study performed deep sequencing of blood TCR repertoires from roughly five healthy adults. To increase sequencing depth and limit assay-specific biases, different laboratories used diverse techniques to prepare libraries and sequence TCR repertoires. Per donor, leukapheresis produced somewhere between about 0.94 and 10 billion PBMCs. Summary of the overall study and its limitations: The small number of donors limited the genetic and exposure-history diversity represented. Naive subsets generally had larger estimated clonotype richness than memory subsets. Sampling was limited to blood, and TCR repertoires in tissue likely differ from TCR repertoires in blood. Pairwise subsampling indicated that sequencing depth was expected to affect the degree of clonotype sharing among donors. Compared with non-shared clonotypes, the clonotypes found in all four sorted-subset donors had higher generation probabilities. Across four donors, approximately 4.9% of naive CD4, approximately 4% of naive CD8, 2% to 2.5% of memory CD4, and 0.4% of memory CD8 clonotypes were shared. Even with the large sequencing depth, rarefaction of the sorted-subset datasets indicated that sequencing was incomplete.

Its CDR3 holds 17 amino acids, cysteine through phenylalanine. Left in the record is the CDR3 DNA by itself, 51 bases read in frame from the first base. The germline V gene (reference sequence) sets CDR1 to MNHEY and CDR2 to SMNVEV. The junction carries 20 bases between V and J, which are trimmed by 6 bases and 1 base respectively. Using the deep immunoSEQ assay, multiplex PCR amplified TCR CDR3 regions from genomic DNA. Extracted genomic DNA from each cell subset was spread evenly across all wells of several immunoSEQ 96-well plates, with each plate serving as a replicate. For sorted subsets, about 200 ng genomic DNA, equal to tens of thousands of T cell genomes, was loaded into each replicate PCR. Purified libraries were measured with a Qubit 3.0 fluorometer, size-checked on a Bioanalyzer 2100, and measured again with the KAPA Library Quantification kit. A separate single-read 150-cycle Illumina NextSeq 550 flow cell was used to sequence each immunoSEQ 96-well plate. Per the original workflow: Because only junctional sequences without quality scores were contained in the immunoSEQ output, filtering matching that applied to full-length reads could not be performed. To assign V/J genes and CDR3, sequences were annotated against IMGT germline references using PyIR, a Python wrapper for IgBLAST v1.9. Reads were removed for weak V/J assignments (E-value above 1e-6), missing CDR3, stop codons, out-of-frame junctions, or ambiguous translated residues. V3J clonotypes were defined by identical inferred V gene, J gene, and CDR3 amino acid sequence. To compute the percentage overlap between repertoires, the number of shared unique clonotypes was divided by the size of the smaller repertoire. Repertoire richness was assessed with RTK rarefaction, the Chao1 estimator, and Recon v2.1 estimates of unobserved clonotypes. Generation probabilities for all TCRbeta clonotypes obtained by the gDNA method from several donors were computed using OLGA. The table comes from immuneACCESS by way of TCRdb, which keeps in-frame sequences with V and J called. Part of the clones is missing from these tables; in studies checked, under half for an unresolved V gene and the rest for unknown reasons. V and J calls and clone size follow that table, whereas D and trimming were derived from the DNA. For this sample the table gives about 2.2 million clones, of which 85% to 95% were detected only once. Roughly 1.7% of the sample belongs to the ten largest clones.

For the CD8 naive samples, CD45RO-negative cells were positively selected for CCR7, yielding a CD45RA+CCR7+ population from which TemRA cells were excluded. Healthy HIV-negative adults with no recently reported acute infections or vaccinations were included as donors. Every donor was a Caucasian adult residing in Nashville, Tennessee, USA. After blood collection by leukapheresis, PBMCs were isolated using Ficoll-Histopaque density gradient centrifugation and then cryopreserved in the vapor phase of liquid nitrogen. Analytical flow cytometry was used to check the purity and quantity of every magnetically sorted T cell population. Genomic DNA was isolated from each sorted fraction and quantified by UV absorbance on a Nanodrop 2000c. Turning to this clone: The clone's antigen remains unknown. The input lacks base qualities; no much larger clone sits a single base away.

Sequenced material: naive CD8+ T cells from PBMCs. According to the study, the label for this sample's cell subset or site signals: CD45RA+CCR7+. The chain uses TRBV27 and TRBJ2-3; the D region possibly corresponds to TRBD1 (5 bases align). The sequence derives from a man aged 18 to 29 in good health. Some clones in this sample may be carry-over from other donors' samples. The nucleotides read TGTGCCAGCAGCCCAATTACGGTGCAGGGTGGCACAGATACGCAGTATTTT. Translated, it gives CASSPITVQGGTDTQYF.